This TCR beta chain originates from a study of control samples from healthy donors and cancer patients. This clone was counted once. Data came from immunoSEQ multiplex PCR; TCRdb stores just in-frame clones and leaves some out. The sample lists 150,000 or so clones, around 88% occurring once. This receptor was identified in a man aged 18 to 29 in good health. Material for sequencing was blood.

For the CDR3, the DNA is TGTGCCTGGAGTGTGGGAGGGGGAAGCTCCTACGAGCAGTACTTC. Translating it yields CAWSVGGGSSYEQYF. This chain uses TRBV30 with TRBJ2-7, with D possibly being TRBD2 (7 bases). The V and J ends lost 0 bases and 0 bases respectively, with 12 bases between them. Per germline, CDR1 GTSNPN and CDR2 SVGIG (reference sequence). The CDR3 length is 15 residues.